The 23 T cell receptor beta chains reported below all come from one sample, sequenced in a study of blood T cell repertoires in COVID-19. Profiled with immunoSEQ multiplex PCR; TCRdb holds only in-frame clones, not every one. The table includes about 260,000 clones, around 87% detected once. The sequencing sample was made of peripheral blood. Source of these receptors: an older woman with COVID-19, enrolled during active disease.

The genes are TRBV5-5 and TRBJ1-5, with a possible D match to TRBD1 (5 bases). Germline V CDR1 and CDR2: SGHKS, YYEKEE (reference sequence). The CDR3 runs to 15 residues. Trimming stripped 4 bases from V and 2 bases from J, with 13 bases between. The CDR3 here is CASSGGLGGNQPQHF. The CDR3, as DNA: TGTGCCAGCAGCGGGGGACTAGGCGGCAATCAGCCCCAGCATTTT.

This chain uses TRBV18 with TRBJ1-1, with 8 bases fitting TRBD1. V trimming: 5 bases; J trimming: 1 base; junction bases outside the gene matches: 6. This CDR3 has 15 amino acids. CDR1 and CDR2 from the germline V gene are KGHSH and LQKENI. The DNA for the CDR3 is TGTGCCAGCTCAGTGAAACAGGGGGAGAACACTGAAGCTTTCTTT. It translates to CASSVKQGENTEAFF.

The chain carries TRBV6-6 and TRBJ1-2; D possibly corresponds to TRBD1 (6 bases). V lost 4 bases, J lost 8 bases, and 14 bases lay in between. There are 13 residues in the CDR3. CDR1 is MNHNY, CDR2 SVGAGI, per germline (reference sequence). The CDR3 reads CASSSSQGMGYTF. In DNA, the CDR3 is TGTGCCAGCAGTTCCTCACAGGGTATGGGCTACACCTTC.

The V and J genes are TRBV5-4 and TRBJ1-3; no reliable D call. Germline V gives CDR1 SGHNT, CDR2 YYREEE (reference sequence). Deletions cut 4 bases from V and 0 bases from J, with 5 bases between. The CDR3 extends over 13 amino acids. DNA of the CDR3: TGTGCCAGCAGCCTACTCTCTGGAAACACCATATATTTT. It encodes CASSLLSGNTIYF.

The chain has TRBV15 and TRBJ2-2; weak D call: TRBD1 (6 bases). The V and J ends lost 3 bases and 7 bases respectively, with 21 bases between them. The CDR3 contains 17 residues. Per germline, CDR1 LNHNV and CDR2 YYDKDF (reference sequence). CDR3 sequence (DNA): TGTGCCACCAGCAGCCGGCGAGGGGGAAGTCGAGACGGGGAGCTGTTTTTT. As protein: CATSSRRGGSRDGELFF.

CDR3: CATSDRAGGANVLTF. The CDR3, as DNA: TGTGCCACCAGTGACAGGGCGGGGGGGGCCAACGTCCTGACTTTC. V gene TRBV24-1 combines with J gene TRBJ2-6; a possible D gene is TRBD2 (6 bases). The CDR3 loop spans 15 amino acids. The V end lost 4 bases, the J end lost 4 bases, and 10 bases lay between the germline ends. Per the germline V gene, CDR1 is KGHDR and CDR2 is SFDVKD.

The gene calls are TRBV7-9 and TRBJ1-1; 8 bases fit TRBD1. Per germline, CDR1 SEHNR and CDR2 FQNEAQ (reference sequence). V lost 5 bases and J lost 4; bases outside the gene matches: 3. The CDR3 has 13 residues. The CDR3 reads CASSQTGGTEAFF. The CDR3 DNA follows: TGTGCCAGCAGCCAAACAGGGGGCACTGAAGCTTTCTTT.

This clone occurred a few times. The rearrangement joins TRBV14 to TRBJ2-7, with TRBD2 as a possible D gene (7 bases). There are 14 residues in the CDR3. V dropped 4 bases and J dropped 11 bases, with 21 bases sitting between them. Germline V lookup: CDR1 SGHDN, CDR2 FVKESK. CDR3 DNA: TGTGCCAGCAGCCCCGCGGGGGCCTTCTCCGCGGAGTACTTC. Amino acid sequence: CASSPAGAFSAEYF. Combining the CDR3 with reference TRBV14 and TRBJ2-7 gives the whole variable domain EAGVTQFPSHSVIEKGQTVTLRCDPISGHDNLYWYRRVMGKEIKFLLHFVKESKQDESGMPNNRFLAERTGGTYSTLKVQPAELEDSGVYFCASSPAGAFSAEYFGPGTRLTVT.

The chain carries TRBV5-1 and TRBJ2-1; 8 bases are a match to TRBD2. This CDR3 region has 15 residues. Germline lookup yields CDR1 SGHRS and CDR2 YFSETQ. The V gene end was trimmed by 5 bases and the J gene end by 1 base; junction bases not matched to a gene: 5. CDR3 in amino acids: CASRGSGTSYNEQFF. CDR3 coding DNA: TGCGCCAGCAGGGGTAGCGGGACTTCCTACAATGAGCAGTTCTTC.

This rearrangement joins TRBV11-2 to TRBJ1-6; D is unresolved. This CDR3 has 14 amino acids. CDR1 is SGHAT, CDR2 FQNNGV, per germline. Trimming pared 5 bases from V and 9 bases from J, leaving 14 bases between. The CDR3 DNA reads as TGTGCCAGCAGCGTGACCACGGAGGGTTCACCCCTCCACTTT. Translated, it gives CASSVTTEGSPLHF.

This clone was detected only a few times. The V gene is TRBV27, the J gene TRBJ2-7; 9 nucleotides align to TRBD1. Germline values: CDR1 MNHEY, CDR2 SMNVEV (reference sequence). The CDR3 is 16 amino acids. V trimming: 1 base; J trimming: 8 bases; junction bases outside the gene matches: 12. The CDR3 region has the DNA TGTGCCAGCAGTTTATATCCCGGGACAGGGCATTACAAGCAGTACTTC. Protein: CASSLYPGTGHYKQYF.

CDR3 coding DNA: TGTGCCAGCAGAAACCAGGGGGCGAGCGAGCAGTACTTC. This sequence encodes CASRNQGASEQYF. The J gene is TRBJ2-7, the V gene TRBV6-5; 8 nucleotides agree with TRBD1. The CDR3 totals 13 residues. Germline CDR1 is MNHEY and CDR2 is SVGAGI. V lost 6 bases and J lost 6; bases outside the gene matches: 7.

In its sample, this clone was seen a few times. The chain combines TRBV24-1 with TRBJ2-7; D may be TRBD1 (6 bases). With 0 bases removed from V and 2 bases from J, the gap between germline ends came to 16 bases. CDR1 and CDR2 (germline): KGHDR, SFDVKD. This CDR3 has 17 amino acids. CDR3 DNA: TGTGCCACCAGTGATTTGCTCGGCAGGGGCCCTCCCTACGAGCAGTACTTC. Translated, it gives CATSDLLGRGPPYEQYF.

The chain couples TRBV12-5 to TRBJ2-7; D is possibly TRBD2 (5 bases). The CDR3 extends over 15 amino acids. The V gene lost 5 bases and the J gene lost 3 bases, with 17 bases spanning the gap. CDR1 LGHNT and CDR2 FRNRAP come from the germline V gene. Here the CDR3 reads CASGPPHGVLYEQYF. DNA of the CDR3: TGTGCTAGTGGTCCACCCCACGGGGTACTCTACGAGCAGTACTTC.

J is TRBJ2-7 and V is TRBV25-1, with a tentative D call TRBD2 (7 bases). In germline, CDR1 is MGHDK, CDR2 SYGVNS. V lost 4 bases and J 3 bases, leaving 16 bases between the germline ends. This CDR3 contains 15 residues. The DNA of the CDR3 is TGTGCCAGCAGTGCACCAGGGGTAGCGGGCTACGAGCAGTACTTC. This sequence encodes CASSAPGVAGYEQYF.

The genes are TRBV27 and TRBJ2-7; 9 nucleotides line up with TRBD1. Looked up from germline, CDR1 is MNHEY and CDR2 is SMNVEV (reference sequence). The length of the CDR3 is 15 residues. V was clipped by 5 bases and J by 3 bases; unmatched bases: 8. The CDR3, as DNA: TGTGCCAGCAGTAAAACAGGGGGCTTTGTCTACGAGCAGTACTTC. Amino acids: CASSKTGGFVYEQYF.

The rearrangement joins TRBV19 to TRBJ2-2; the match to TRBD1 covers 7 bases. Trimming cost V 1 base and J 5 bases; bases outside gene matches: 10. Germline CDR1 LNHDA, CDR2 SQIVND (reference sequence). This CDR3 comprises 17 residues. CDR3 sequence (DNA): TGTGCCAGTAGTATAGCTCTGGACAGGATCCGGACCGGGGAGCTGTTTTTT. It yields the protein CASSIALDRIRTGELFF.

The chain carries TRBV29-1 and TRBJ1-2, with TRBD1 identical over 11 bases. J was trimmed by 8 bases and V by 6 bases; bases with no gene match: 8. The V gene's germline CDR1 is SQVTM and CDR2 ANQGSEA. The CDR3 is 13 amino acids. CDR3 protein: CSVGQGALGGYTF. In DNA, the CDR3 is TGCAGCGTCGGACAGGGGGCTCTGGGCGGCTACACCTTC.

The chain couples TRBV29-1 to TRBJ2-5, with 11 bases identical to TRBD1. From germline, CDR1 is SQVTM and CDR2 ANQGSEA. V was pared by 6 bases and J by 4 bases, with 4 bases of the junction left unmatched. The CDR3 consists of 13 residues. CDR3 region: CSVDRGRVETQYF. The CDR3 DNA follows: TGCAGCGTGGACAGGGGGCGCGTAGAGACCCAGTACTTC.

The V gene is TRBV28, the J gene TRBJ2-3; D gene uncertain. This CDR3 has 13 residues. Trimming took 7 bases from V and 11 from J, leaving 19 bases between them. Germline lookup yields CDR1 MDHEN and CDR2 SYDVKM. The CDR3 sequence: CASTPPGTTGQYF. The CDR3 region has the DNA TGTGCCAGCACCCCCCCCGGAACTACGGGGCAGTATTTT.

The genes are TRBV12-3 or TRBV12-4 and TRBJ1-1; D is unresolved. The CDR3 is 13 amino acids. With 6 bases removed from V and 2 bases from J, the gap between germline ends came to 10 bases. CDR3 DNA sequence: TGTGCCAGCAGCAACGCAGGCAACACTGAAGCTTTCTTT. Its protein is CASSNAGNTEAFF.

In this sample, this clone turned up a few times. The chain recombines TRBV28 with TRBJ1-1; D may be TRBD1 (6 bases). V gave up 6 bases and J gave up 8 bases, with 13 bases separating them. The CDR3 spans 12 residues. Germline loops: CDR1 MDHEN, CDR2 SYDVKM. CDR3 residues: CASSTQGPEAFF. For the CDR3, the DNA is TGTGCCAGCAGCACACAGGGTCCCGAAGCTTTCTTT.

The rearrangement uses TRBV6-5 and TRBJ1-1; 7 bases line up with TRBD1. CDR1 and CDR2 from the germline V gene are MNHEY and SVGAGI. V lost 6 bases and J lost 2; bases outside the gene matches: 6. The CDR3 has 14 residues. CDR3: CASRHGQVNTEAFF. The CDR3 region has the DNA TGTGCCAGCAGGCATGGACAGGTCAACACTGAAGCTTTCTTT.